The entry below gives a single T cell receptor beta chain sequence along with its context. The authors ran a second PCR of 7 to 11 cycles using a sample-barcoded 5' primer and a J-beta primer mix. Any given sample supplied a minimum of 3 million CDR3-containing paired-end reads. In TCRdb, the 5' RACE reads were re-called with MiXCR into one record per CDR3 protein. The data show about 680,000 distinct CDR3 sequences, about half seen once. The record originates from a study of blood T cells in healthy people across ages. This CDR3 has 18 amino acids. After removal of 5 bases from V and 0 bases from J, the junction contained 14 bases not matched to a gene.

The material sequenced was blood. This clonotype originated in a woman between 55 and 75 years old in good health. This chain uses TRBV12-3 or TRBV12-4 with TRBJ1-2, with 8 bases aligning to TRBD1. Written as DNA, the CDR3 is TGTGCCAGCAGTATCAGGGACAGGCCTCTTAGTCCTAACTATGGCTACACCTTC. Residues: CASSIRDRPLSPNYGYTF.